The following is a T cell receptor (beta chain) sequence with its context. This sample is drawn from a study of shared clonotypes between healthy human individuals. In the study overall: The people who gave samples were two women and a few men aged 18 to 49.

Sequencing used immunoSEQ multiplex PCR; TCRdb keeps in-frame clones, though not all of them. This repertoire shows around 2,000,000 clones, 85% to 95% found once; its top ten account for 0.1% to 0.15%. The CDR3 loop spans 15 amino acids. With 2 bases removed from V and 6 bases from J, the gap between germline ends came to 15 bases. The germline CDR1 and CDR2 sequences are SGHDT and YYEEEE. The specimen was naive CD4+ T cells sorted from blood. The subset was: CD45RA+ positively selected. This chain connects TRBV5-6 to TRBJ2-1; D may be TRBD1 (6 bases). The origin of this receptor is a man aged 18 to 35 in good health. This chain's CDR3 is CASSFLRTASNEQFF. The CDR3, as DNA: TGTGCCAGCAGCTTTTTAAGGACAGCCAGCAATGAGCAGTTCTTC.